The present T cell receptor beta chain was sequenced within a study of Ad26.COV2.S vaccination and SARS-CoV-2 variants (dated by TCRdb to the early 2020s). Regarding the study in general: Vaccine-arm donors came from COV1001, a multicentre, randomized, double-blind, placebo-controlled phase I-IIa trial of Ad26.COV2.S in healthy adults. A total of about 30 samples were included in the TCR-sequenced set, comprising some 20 Ad26.COV2.S vaccine recipients, 5 placebo recipients and 8 SARS-CoV-2 convalescent individuals. Trial participants were randomized into five groups of five, in which low-dose or high-dose Ad26.COV2.S was given once or twice, or placebo was given on both occasions. Ad26.COV2.S was administered intramuscularly at a dose of 5x10^10 or 1x10^11 viral particles, either as one shot or as two shots given 56 days apart. Investigators remained blinded to trial group allocation during experiments and outcome assessment. Sequencing of the TCRbeta repertoire served to evaluate the specificity and breadth of SARS-CoV-2-reactive T cell receptors following Ad26.COV2.S vaccination. The research as a whole found: Comparable non-spike TCR breadth was observed between vaccine and placebo recipients, consistent with only spike being contained in the vaccine. The authors noted that the TCR breadth and depth analyses may have underestimated total T cell responses. The study was not powered to compare responses between vaccine doses or regimens. Compared with placebo recipients, Ad26.COV2.S recipients showed higher spike-specific TCR breadth (P = 0.0014). After vaccination, substantial breadth of spike-specific CD8+ and CD4+ T cell responses was reported.

TCRbeta CDR3 regions were sequenced with the immunoSEQ Assay. After extraction, genomic DNA underwent amplification by bias-controlled multiplex PCR, followed by high-throughput sequencing. Per the source publication's procedure: To quantify the absolute abundance of every unique TCRbeta CDR3 region, sequences were collapsed and filtered. T cell fraction was estimated by normalizing TCRbeta template counts to usable DNA, with usable DNA measured through amplification of reference genes found in all nucleated cells. Repertoire TCRs were annotated as SARS-CoV-2-specific when V gene, CDR3 amino acid sequence and J gene were exactly matched to a known reactive TCR set. MIRA supplied the reference SARS-CoV-2 TCR set, which was filtered for enrichment in COVID-19-positive ImmuneCODE repertoires so that public or cross-reactive TCRs were removed. Based on the MIRA antigens, annotated TCRs were further analysed at the level of specific ORF or position within ORF. Depth was the summed frequency of annotated unique rearrangements, while breadth was defined as annotated unique rearrangements over total unique productive rearrangements. Two-sided Wilcoxon rank-sum tests were used to compare TCR breadth between groups. TCRdb limited this immuneACCESS table to in-frame rearrangements with V and J called. A share of clones is missing; checked studies link under half to unresolved V genes, and the rest is unexplained. V, J and clone size derive from that table, while D and trimming were established from the DNA sequence. Recorded for this sample are around 270,000 clones; roughly nine tenths of them occurred a single time. The ten largest make up 2.9% of the sample.

What the treatment or condition label conveys for this sample: roughly 19 received Ad26.COV2.S at low or high dose, single or two shots; a few received placebo; per-sample allocation not given. Repertoires of vaccine and placebo recipients were sequenced from samples taken on day 63 after the first injection. Cohort 1b enrolled some 25 adults aged 18-55 years at a single site in Boston, USA, between 29 July and 7 August 2020. Ad26.COV2.S was a replication-incompetent adenovirus type 26 vector that expressed a prefusion-stabilized SARS-CoV-2 spike protein derived from the original Wuhan strain. Germline trimming: 10 bases from V, 4 bases from J; junction bases outside gene matches: 11. Via the germline V gene (reference sequence), CDR1 is SEHNR and CDR2 FQNEAQ. CDR3 length: 15 amino acids, cysteine to phenylalanine. Of the read, only the CDR3 DNA is kept; its 45 bases are in frame from base 1. With regard to this clone: Its antigen specificity is not known. One base away there is no much larger clone; base qualities are not given.

This TCR derives from a person between 18 and 59 years old who received the Ad26.COV2.S COVID-19 vaccine or a placebo. Sequencing used peripheral blood, obtained in a trial of Ad26.COV2.S vaccine versus placebo. The sequence joins TRBV7-9 to TRBJ1-3; 9 of the junction bases match TRBD1. The sequenced DNA is TGTGCCAACTCCCCACAGGGGGCGCACGGAAACACCATATATTTT. This yields the protein CANSPQGAHGNTIYF.